This T cell receptor beta chain originates from a study of cytomegalovirus exposure and HLA in healthy donors. Study-level points and caveats: A missense variant in DCLRE1C was later tied to TCR beta V- and J-gene trimming.

Notes on this clone: Its specificity is not known.

The PCR had 60 Vbeta and 13 Jbeta primers. Libraries were prepared by immunoSEQ multiplex PCR; TCRdb keeps only in-frame clonotypes and omits some of them. The table shows roughly 90,000 clones, with roughly 78% occurring only once. Deletions cut 10 bases from V and 5 bases from J, with 16 bases between. CDR3 length equals 13 residues. Per germline, CDR1 SGHVS and CDR2 FNYEAQ. The sequenced sample consisted of PBMCs. This receptor was obtained from a woman aged 40 to 50 in good health and CMV-seropositive. J is TRBJ2-3 and V is TRBV7-6; tentatively, D is TRBD1 (5 bases). Written as DNA, the CDR3 is TGTGCCACCAGTTCGACAGTTTTAGATACGCAGTATTTT. Amino acids: CATSSTVLDTQYF.